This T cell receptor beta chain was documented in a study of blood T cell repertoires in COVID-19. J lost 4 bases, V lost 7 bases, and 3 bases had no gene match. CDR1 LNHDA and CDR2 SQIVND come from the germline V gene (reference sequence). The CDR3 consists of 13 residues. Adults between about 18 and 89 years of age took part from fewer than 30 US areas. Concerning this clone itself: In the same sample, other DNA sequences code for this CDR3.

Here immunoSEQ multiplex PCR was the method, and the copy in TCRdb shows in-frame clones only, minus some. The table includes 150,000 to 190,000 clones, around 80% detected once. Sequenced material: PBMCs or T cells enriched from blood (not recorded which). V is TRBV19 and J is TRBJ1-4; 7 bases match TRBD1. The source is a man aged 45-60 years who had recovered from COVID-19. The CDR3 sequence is CASNRDSNEKLFF. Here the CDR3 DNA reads TGTGCCAGTAACAGGGACAGTAATGAAAAACTGTTTTTT.